The clone carrying this T cell receptor (beta chain) was detected many times. The target antigen is unknown. TCRdb used MiXCR to reprocess the reads, holding one entry per CDR3 protein. The table lists roughly 730,000 distinct CDR3 sequences, around 32% of them singletons. The data stem from a study of T cell repertoires in cytomegalovirus infection. The V gene lost 4 bases and the J gene lost 0 bases, with 7 bases spanning the gap. Germline V gene lookup returns CDR1 SGHTA and CDR2 FQGNSA. The CDR3 runs 13 residues. This TCR derives from a human donor in good health (CMV status not recorded). Some clones in this sample may be carry-over from other donors' samples. The genes are TRBV7-2 and TRBJ2-7; D is uncertain. Material: cultured PBMCs, obtained from culture after CMV antigen stimulation. The CDR3 sequence: CASSSSSSYEQYF. CDR3 DNA: TGTGCCAGCAGCTCCTCAAGCTCCTACGAGCAGTACTTC.